This T cell receptor (beta chain) was sequenced during a study of blood T cell repertoires in COVID-19. About the research overall: The United States, Italy and Spain supplied acute and convalescent COVID-19 samples. Sample material is recorded as cDNA or gDNA derived from T cells, B-cell-depleted T cells, or PBMCs.

Authors' data handling: Using reference gene primer amplification, nucleated cell counts were estimated. Measured with immunoSEQ multiplex PCR; TCRdb has only the in-frame clones, and not every one. V and J calls and clone size are as listed in that table; D and trimming were resolved from the DNA. The sample includes about 43,000 clones, around 81% seen only once; the top ten take roughly 48%. The sequencing input was peripheral blood. The TCR comes from a woman older than 75 with acute or convalescent COVID-19.

The CDR3 DNA reads TGTGCCAGCACCCAGAGGGGGGACAGGCTTAATTCACCCCTCCACTTT. It codes for CASTQRGDRLNSPLHF. This chain links TRBV5-5 with TRBJ1-6; 8 bases line up with TRBD1. V was pared by 6 bases and J by 6 bases, with 11 bases of the junction left unmatched. This CDR3 is built from 16 residues. Looked up from germline, CDR1 is SGHKS and CDR2 is YYEKEE (reference sequence).